This record covers a single T cell receptor (beta chain). The authors' processing: Amplifying reference gene primers gave estimates of nucleated cell counts. The data were produced by immunoSEQ multiplex PCR, yet TCRdb's version contains in-frame clones alone and is incomplete. The V and J calls and the clone size are those of that table, but D and trimming were determined from the DNA. Among about 270,000 clones listed, 70% to 90% were seen once. The length of the CDR3 is 13 residues. Germline V gene data show CDR1 as LGHDT and CDR2 as YNNKEL (reference sequence). Trimming at V came to 6 bases and at J to 6 bases, leaving 5 bases not matched to a gene. The data stem from a study of blood T cell repertoires in COVID-19. Study summary: T cells, B-cell-depleted T cells, or PBMCs provided the cDNA or gDNA that served as material.

This rearrangement joins TRBV3-1 (or the pseudogene TRBV3-2) to TRBJ1-3, with TRBD1 matching over 7 bases. This TCR derives from a woman in her seventies with acute or convalescent COVID-19. The sample consisted of peripheral blood. CDR3 amino acids: CASSGGTVNTIYF. CDR3 DNA: TGTGCCAGCAGTGGGGGGACAGTAAACACCATATATTTT.